This TCR beta chain was identified during a study of T cell responses to AZD1222 COVID-19 vaccine. About this clone itself: The antigen is undetermined.

Produced via immunoSEQ multiplex PCR; TCRdb's table is partial and in-frame only. This sample has 140,000 to 150,000 clones, with around 93% found just once. The CDR3 totals 15 residues. V lost 0 bases to trimming and J lost 6 bases; unmatched junction nucleotides: 7. CDR1 and CDR2 (germline): SGHRS, YFSETQ. Study results and caveats: Seropositivity was recorded at baseline in only 6 or 7 AZD1222 recipients. Within unmutated variant regions lay the reported targets of nearly half of spike-specific TCRs. No repertoire was sampled before or during the peak T cell response, only after it.

The sequence was collected from an adult who received the AZD1222 COVID-19 vaccine. The sample consisted of peripheral blood, taken 28 days after the second AZD1222 dose. This sequence joins TRBV5-1 and TRBJ1-1; 8 nucleotides align to TRBD1. The CDR3 loop is CASSLVATGDPEAFF. In DNA, the CDR3 is TGCGCCAGCAGCTTGGTGGCGACAGGGGACCCTGAAGCTTTCTTT.